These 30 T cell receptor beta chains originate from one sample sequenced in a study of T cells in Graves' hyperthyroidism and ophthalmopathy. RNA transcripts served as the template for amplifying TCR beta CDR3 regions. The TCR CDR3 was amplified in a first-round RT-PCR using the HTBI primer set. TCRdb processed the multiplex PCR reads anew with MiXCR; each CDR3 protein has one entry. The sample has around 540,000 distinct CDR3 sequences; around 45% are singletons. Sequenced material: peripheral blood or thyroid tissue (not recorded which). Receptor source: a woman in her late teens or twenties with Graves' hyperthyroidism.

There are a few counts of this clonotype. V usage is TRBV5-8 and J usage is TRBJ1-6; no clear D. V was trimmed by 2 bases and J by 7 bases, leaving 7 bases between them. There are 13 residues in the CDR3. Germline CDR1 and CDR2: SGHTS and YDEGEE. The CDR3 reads CASSFERNSPLHF. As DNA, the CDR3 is TGTGCCAGCAGCTTCGAACGAAATTCACCCCTCCACTTT.

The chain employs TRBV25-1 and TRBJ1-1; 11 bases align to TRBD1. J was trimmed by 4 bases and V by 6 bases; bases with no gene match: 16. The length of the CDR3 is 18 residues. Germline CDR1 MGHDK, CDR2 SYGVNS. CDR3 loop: CASSHGIGQGALSTEAFF. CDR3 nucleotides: TGTGCCAGCAGCCATGGAATTGGACAGGGGGCCCTGTCCACTGAAGCTTTCTTT.

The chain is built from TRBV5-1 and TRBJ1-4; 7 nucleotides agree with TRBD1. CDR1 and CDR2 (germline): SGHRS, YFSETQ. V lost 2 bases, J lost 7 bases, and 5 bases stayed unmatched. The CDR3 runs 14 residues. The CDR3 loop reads CASSFRGASEKLFF. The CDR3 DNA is TGCGCCAGCAGCTTCAGGGGGGCTAGTGAAAAACTGTTTTTT.

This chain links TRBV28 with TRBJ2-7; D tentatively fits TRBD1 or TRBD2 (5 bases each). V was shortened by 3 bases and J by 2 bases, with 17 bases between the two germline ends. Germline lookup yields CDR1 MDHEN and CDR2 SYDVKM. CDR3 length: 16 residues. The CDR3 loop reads CASSFNARSGPYEQYF. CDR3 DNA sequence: TGTGCCAGCAGTTTTAATGCGCGCTCGGGGCCCTACGAGCAGTACTTC.

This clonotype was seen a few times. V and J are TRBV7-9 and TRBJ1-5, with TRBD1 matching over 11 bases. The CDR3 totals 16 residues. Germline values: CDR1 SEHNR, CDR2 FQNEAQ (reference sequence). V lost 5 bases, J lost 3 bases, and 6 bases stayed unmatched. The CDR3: CASSPSDRGPNQPQHF. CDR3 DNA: TGTGCCAGCAGCCCCTCGGACAGGGGGCCCAATCAGCCCCAGCATTTT.

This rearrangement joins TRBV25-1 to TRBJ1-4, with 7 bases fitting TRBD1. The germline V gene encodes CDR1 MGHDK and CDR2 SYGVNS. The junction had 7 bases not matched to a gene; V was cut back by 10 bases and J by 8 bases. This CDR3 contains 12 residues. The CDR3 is CATQGVGEKLFF. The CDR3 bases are TGTGCCACCCAGGGGGTAGGGGAAAAACTGTTTTTT.

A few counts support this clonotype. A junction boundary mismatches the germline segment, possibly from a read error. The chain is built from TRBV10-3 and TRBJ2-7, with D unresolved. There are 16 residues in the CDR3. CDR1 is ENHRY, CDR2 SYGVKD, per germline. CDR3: CASSYSPRLTSYEQYF. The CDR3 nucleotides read TGTGCCAGCAGTTACTCACCTCGACTTACCTCCTACGAGCAGTACTTC.

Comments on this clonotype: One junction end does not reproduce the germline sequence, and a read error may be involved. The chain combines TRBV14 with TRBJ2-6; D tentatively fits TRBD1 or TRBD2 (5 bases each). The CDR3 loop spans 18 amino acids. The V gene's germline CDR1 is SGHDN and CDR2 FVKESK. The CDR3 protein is CASSPPRDGEIGANVPTF. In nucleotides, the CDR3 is TGTGCCAGCAGCCCACCCCGGGACGGCGAGATAGGGGCCAACGTCCCGACTTTC.

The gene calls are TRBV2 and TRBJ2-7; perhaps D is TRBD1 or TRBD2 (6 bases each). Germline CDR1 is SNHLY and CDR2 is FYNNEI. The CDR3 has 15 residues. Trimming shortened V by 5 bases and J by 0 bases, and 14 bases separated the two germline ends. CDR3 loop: CASSSTGADSYEQYF. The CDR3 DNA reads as TGTGCCAGCAGTTCAACGGGGGCAGACTCCTACGAGCAGTACTTC.

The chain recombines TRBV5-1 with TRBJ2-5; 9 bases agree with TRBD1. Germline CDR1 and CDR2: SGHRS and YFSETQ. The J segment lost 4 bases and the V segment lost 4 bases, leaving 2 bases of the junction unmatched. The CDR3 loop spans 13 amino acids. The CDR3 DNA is TGCGCCAGCAGCACGGGACAGGGAGAGACCCAGTACTTC. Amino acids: CASSTGQGETQYF. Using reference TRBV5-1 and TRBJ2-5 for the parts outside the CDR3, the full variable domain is KAGVTQTPRYLIKTRGQQVTLSCSPISGHRSVSWYQQTPGQGLQFLFEYFSETQRNKGNFPGRFSGRQFSNSRSEMNVSTLELGDSALYLCASSTGQGETQYFGPGTRLLVL.

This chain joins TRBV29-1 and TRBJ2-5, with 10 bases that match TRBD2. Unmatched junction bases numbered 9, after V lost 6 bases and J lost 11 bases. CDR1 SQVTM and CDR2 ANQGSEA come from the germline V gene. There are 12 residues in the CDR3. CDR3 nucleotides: TGCAGCGTGAGAGCGGGAGGGCTTGAGCAGTACTTC. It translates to CSVRAGGLEQYF. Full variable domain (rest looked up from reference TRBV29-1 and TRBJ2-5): SAVISQKPSRDICQRGTSLTIQCQVDSQVTMMFWYRQQPGQSLTLIATANQGSEATYESGFVIDKFPISRPNLTFSTLTVSNMSPEDSSIYLCSVRAGGLEQYFGPGTRLLVL.

Here the CDR3 reads CAISESLVPQETQYF. CDR3 coding DNA: TGTGCCATCAGTGAGTCATTGGTTCCCCAAGAGACCCAGTACTTC. The gene calls are TRBV10-3 and TRBJ2-5; no reliable D call. V gave up 0 bases and J gave up 1 base, with 9 bases separating them. Germline loops: CDR1 ENHRY, CDR2 SYGVKD. This CDR3 is 15 amino acids long.

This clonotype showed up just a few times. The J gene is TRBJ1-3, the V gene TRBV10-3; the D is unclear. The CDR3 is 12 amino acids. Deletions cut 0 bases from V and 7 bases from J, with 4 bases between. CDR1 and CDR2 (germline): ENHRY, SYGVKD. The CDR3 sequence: CAISESRNTIYF. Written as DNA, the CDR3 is TGTGCCATCAGTGAGTCGAGGAACACCATATATTTT.

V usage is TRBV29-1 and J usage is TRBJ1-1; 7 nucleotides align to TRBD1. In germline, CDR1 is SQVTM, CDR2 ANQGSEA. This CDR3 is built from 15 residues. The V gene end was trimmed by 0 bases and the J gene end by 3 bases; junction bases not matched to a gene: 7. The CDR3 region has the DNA TGCAGCGTTGAAGATCAGGGGGGGAAAGACACTGAAGCTTTCTTT. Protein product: CSVEDQGGKDTEAFF. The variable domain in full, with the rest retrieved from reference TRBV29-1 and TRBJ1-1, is SAVISQKPSRDICQRGTSLTIQCQVDSQVTMMFWYRQQPGQSLTLIATANQGSEATYESGFVIDKFPISRPNLTFSTLTVSNMSPEDSSIYLCSVEDQGGKDTEAFFGQGTRLTVV.

The CDR3 bases are TGTGCCAGCAGCTTGATGGCAGATGAAAAACTGTTTTTT. Its protein is CASSLMADEKLFF. J is TRBJ1-4 and V is TRBV7-9, with D hard to call. Trimming left V 3 bases short and J 6 bases short, with 8 bases between. This CDR3 is built from 13 residues. From germline, CDR1 is SEHNR and CDR2 FQNEAQ (reference sequence).

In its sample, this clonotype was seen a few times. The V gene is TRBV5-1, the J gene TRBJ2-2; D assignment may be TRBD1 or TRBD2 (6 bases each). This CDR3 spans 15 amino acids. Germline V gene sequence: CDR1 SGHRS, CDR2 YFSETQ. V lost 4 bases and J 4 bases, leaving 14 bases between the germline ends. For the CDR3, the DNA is TGCGCCAGCAGCAGGGGGGACCTAGTCACCGGGGAGCTGTTTTTT. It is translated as CASSRGDLVTGELFF.

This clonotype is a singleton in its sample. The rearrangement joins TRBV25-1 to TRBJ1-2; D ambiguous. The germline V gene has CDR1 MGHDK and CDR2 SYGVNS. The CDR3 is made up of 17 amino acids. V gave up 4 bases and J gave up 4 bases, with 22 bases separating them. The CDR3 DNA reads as TGTGCCAGCAGTGCACATTCCCCGGCAGACGGCGGCTATGGCTACACCTTC. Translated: CASSAHSPADGGYGYTF.

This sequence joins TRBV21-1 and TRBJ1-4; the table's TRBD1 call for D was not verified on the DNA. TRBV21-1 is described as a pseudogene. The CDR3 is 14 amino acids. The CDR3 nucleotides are TGTGCCAGCAGTCAAACTAGGACAGACGAAAAACTGTTTTTT. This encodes CASSQTRTDEKLFF.

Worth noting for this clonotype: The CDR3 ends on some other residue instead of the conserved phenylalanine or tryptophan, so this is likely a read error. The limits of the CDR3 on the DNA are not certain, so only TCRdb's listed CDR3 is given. The CDR3 loop reads CATSSGAPSS. This chain links TRBV15 with TRBJ2-6; TRBD2 is the table's D call, not checked against the DNA. CDR1 is LNHNV and CDR2 is YYDKDF in the germline V gene (reference sequence). The CDR3 comprises 10 residues, both ends counted.

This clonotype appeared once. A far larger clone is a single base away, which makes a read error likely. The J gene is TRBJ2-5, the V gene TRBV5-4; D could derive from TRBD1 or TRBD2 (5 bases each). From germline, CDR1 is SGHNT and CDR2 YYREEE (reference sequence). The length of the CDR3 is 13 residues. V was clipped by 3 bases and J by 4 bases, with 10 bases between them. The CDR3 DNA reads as TGTGCCAGCAGCTCCGGGACCCGAGAGACCCAGTACTTC. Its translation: CASSSGTRETQYF.

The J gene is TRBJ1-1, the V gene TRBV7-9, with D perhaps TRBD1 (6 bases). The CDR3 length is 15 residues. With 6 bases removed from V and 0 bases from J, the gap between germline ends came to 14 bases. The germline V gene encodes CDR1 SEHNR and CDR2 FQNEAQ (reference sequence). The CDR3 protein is CASSYLTGMNTEAFF. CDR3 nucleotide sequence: TGTGCCAGCAGTTACCTGACAGGTATGAACACTGAAGCTTTCTTT.

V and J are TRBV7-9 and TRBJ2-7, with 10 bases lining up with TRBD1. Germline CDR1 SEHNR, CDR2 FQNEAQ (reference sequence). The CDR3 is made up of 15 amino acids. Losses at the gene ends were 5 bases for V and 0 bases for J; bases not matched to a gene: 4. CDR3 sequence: CASSLWTGGSYEQYF. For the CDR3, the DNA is TGTGCCAGCAGCCTATGGACAGGGGGCTCCTACGAGCAGTACTTC.

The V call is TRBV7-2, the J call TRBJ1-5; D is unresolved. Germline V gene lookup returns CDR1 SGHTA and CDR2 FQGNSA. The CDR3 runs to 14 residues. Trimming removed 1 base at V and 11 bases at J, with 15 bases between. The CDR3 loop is CASSLGGGIGAQHF. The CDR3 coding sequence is TGTGCCAGCAGCTTAGGAGGTGGGATCGGCGCCCAGCATTTT. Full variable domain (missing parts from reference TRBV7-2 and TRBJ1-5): GAGVSQSPSNKVTEKGKDVELRCDPISGHTALYWYRQSLGQGLEFLIYFQGNSAPDKSGLPSDRFSAERTGGSVSTLTIQRTQQEDSAVYLCASSLGGGIGAQHFGDGTRLSIL.

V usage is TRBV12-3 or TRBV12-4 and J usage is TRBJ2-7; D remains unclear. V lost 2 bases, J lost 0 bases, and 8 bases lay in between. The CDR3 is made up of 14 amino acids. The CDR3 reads CASSLRAASYEQYF. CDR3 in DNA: TGTGCCAGCAGTTTAAGGGCCGCCTCCTACGAGCAGTACTTC.

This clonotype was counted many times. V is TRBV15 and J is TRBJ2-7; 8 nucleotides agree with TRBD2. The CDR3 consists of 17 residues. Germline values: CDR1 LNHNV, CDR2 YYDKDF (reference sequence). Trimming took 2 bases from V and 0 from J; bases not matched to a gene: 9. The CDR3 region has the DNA TGTGCCACCAGCAGAATTGCCGGGACTAGGAGCTCCTACGAGCAGTACTTC. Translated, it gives CATSRIAGTRSSYEQYF. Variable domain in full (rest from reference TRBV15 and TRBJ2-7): DAMVIQNPRYQVTQFGKPVTLSCSQTLNHNVMYWYQQKSSQAPKLLFHYYDKDFNNEADTPDNFQSRRPNTSFCFLDIRSPGLGDTAMYLCATSRIAGTRSSYEQYFGPGTRLTVT.

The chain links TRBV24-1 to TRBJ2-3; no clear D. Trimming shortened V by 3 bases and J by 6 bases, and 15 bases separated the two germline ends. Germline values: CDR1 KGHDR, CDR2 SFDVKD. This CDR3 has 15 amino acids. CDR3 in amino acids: CATSDDRTIADTQYF. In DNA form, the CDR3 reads TGTGCCACCAGTGATGACCGCACGATAGCCGATACGCAGTATTTT.

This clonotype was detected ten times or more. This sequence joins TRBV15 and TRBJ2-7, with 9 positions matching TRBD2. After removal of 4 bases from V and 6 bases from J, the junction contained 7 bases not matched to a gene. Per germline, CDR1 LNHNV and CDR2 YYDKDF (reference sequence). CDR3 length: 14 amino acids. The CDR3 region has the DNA TGTGCCACCAGCACCCTAGCGGGAACCGCCGAGCAGTACTTC. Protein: CATSTLAGTAEQYF.

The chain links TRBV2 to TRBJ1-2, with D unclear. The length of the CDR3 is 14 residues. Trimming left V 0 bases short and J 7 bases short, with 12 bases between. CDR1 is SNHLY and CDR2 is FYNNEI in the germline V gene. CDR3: CASSEAPAPGGYTF. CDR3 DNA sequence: TGTGCCAGCAGTGAAGCCCCCGCGCCGGGTGGCTACACCTTC. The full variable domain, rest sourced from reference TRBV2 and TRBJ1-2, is EPEVTQTPSHQVTQMGQEVILRCVPISNHLYFYWYRQILGQKVEFLVSFYNNEISEKSEIFDDQFSVERPDGSNFTLKIRSTKLEDSAMYFCASSEAPAPGGYTFGSGTRLTVV.

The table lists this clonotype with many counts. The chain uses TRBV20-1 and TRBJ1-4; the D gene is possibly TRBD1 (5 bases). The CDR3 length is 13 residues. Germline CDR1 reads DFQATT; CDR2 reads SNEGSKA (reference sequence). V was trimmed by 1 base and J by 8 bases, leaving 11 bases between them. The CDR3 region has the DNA TGCAGTGCTAGAGGCAGGGAGTGGGAAAAACTGTTTTTT. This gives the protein CSARGREWEKLFF.

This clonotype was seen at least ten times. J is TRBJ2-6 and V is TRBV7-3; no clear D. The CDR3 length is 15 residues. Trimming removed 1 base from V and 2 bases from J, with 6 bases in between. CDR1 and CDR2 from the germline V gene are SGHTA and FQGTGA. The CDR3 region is CASSLSSTGANVLTF. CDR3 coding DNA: TGTGCCAGCAGCTTAAGCAGTACTGGGGCCAACGTCCTGACTTTC.